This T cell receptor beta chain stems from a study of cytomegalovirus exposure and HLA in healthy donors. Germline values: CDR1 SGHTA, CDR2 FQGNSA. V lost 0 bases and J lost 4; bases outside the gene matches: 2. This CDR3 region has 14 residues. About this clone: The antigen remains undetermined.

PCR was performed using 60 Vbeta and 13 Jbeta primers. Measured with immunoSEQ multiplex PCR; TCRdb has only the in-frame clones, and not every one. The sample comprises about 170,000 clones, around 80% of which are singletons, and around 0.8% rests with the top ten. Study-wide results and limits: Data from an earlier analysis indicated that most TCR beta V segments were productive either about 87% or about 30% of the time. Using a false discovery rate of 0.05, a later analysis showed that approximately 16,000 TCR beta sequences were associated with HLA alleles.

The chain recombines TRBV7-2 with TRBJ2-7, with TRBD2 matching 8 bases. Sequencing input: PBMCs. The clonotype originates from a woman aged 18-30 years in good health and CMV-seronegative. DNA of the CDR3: TGTGCCAGCAGCTTAGCTTCTAGCGGGTACGAGCAGTACTTC. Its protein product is CASSLASSGYEQYF.